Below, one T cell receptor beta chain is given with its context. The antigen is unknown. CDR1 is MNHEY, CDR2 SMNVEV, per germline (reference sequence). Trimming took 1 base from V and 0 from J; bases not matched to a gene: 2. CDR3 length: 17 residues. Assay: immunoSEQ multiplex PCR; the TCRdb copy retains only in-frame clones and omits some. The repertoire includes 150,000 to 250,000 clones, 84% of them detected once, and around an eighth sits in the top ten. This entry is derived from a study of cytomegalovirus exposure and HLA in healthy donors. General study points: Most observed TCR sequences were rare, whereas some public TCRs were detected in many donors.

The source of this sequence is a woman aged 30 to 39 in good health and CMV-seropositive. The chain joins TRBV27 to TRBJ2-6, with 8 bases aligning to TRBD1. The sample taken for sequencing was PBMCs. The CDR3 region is CASSLYRGSSGANVLTF. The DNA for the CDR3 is TGTGCCAGCAGTTTATACAGGGGGTCCTCTGGGGCCAACGTCCTGACTTTC.